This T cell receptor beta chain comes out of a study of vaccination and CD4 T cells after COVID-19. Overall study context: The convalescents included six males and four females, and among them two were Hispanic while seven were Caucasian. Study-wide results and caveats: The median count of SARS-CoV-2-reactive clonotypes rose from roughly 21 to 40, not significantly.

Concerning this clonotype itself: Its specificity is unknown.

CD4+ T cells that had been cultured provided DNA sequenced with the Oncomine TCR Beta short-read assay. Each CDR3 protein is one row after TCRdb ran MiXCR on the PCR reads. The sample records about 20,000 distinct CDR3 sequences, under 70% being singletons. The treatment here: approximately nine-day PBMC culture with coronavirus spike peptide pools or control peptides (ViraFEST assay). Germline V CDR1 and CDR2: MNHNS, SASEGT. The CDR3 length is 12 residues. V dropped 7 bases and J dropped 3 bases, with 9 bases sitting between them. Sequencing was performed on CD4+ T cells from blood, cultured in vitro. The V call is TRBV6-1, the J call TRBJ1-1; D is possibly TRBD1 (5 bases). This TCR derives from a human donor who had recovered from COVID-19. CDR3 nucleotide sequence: TGTGCCAGCAAAGTGGGGGACACTGAAGCTTTCTTT. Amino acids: CASKVGDTEAFF.